This is a list of T cell receptor beta chains from one sample in a study of T cells in Graves' hyperthyroidism and ophthalmopathy. Each CDR3 protein is one row after TCRdb ran MiXCR on the multiplex PCR reads. Here the sample spans some 360,000 distinct CDR3 sequences, 18% being singletons. The sequenced sample consisted of blood. The receptors were sampled from a woman in her thirties or forties with Graves' ophthalmopathy. Both conserved end residues are trimmed from each CDR3. The D gene is left open where the match is weak.

J | V | D | CDR3
TRBJ1-2 | TRBV5-1 | . | ASSPFTGKTNYGYT
TRBJ1-1 | TRBV6-1 | . | ASSGLESNAF
TRBJ1-1 | TRBV6-5 | . | ASRVKNTEAF
TRBJ2-2 | TRBV7-8 | TRBD2 | ASSFISGANTGELF
TRBJ1-6 | TRBV2 | TRBD1 | ASSDSGGGSPLH
TRBJ1-1 | TRBV10-3 | . | AISEVGVNTEAF
TRBJ1-2 | TRBV6-4 | . | ASSDELWTKGGNGYT
TRBJ1-5 | TRBV19 | TRBD1 | ASKDHGTGPNQPQH
TRBJ1-2 | TRBV4-3 | . | ASSQVRQGGEGYT
TRBJ2-5 | TRBV12-5 | . | ASAKVGPLGFETQY
TRBJ1-2 | TRBV12-3/TRBV12-4 | . | ASSRASKAYGYN
TRBJ2-2 | TRBV20-1 | TRBD1 | SASDRGYDTGELF
TRBJ2-7 | TRBV5-1 | . | ASSKDPLRGNYEQY
TRBJ2-2 | TRBV19 | TRBD2 | ASSIWTSGRDTGELF
TRBJ2-7 | TRBV29-1 | . | SVVRTYEQY
TRBJ2-5 | TRBV28 | . | ASSSMEGIQETQY
TRBJ2-7 | TRBV19 | . | ASSTNLGLDYEQY
TRBJ1-2 | TRBV29-1 | . | SSGGSYGYT
TRBJ2-7 | TRBV6-1 | . | ASSGRESYEQY
TRBJ1-2 | TRBV25-1 | . | ASSERQEGYT
TRBJ2-7 | TRBV30 | TRBD2 | AWSRASGGYSEQY
TRBJ2-2 | TRBV6-2/TRBV6-3 | . | ASSPRGELF
TRBJ2-5 | TRBV7-9 | . | ASSFSMQETQY
TRBJ1-5 | TRBV6-1 | . | ASSEDPTSVFQPQH
TRBJ2-7 | TRBV20-1 | . | SASVVAGRHEQY
TRBJ1-1 | TRBV28 | . | ASTNINPIQDGAF
TRBJ2-7 | TRBV20-1 | . | SARVGGIYEQY
TRBJ2-2 | TRBV20-1 | TRBD2 | SASSGLTGELF
TRBJ1-1 | TRBV6-2/TRBV6-3 | . | ASSYFPGHPNTEAF
TRBJ2-6 | TRBV12-3/TRBV12-4 | . | ASSLVGVGANVLT
TRBJ1-5 | TRBV15 | . | ATRGLSNQPQH
TRBJ1-1 | TRBV6-5 | . | ASSHQEMNTEAF
TRBJ1-5 | TRBV24-1 | . | ATSDLSGNQPQP
TRBJ2-5 | TRBV12-3/TRBV12-4 | TRBD2 | ASSPQREGSETQY
TRBJ2-7 | TRBV6-5 | TRBD1 | ASSYRTGGNEQY
TRBJ2-2 | TRBV30 | . | ASRPISTNTGELF
TRBJ1-2 | TRBV6-4 | . | ASSDYTGFERVNYGYT
TRBJ2-2 | TRBV13 | . | ASSLMGTGELF
TRBJ2-5 | TRBV20-1 | TRBD1 | SANLRTGFLETQY
TRBJ1-1 | TRBV20-1 | . | SASPGYEAF
TRBJ2-7 | TRBV3-1 | TRBD2 | ASSLRTSGSSYEQY
TRBJ2-5 | TRBV3-1 | . | ASSQDLGGKETQY
TRBJ2-5 | TRBV6-5 | . | ASSYGRTAQETQY
TRBJ2-5 | TRBV11-2 | . | ASSYSGTRQETQY
TRBJ2-5 | TRBV6-1 | TRBD1 | ASNGQGQETQY
TRBJ2-5 | TRBV24-1 | . | ATVPDIQETQY
TRBJ1-1 | TRBV10-3 | . | AIGGGTEAF
TRBJ2-7 | TRBV2 | TRBD2 | ASEGLAGEHEQY
TRBJ2-7 | TRBV20-1 | . | SARKAWERDEQY
TRBJ2-2 | TRBV4-3 | TRBD2 | ASSQDGGGRATGELF
TRBJ1-1 | TRBV27 | . | ASSFMGRNTEAF
TRBJ1-5 | TRBV19 | TRBD1 | ATYSGQGSGQPQH
TRBJ2-7 | TRBV6-2/TRBV6-3 | . | ASSFSGVNYEQY
TRBJ1-1 | TRBV27 | . | ASSTRTLQRGGEAF
TRBJ2-5 | TRBV11-2 | TRBD2 | ASSSPGLAEETQY
TRBJ1-2 | TRBV25-1 | . | ASSQYKYYGYT